Each of the 21 T cell receptor beta chains below was sequenced from the same sample in a study of metastatic and nonmetastatic thyroid tumors. Every patient underwent thyroid surgery untreated. MiXCR reprocessed the PCR reads for TCRdb. The sample holds approximately 21,000 clones, roughly 23% seen once. Sequences were obtained from adjacent normal tissue. These receptors came from a female donor with papillary thyroid cancer or a benign thyroid nodule (not recorded which). Some clones in this sample may be carry-over from other donors' samples.

By share of the sample, this clone is medium-sized. The chain is built from TRBV27 and TRBJ2-1; D gene ambiguous. Germline CDR1 is MNHEY and CDR2 is SMNVEV (reference sequence). The CDR3 length is 13 residues. V dropped 2 bases and J dropped 4 bases, with 6 bases sitting between them. CDR3 DNA sequence: TGTGCCAGCAGTTTAGACGGTTACAATGAGCAGTTCTTC. Its protein product is CASSLDGYNEQFF.

J is TRBJ1-2 and V is TRBV24-1; D is unresolved. The germline V gene has CDR1 KGHDR and CDR2 SFDVKD. V shed 5 bases and J shed 4 bases, with 10 bases lying between them. The length of the CDR3 is 13 residues. CDR3 loop: CATSAGRTYGYTF. CDR3 sequence (DNA): TGTGCCACCAGTGCCGGGCGGACCTATGGCTACACCTTC.

The V call is TRBV28, the J call TRBJ1-1; the D is unclear. Trimming removed 3 bases from V and 1 base from J, with 9 bases in between. The CDR3 runs 14 residues. The germline V gene has CDR1 MDHEN and CDR2 SYDVKM. CDR3 DNA sequence: TGTGCCAGCAGTTTGGGCCTTACGAACACTGAAGCTTTCTTT. It encodes CASSLGLTNTEAFF.

The V and J genes are TRBV5-1 and TRBJ2-2; the D gene is possibly TRBD2 (6 bases). CDR1 is SGHRS, CDR2 YFSETQ, per germline. The CDR3 runs 15 residues. V gave up 3 bases and J gave up 2 bases, with 11 bases separating them. The DNA for the CDR3 is TGCGCCAGCAGCTGGAGGGCCGGTAACACCGGGGAGCTGTTTTTT. It specifies CASSWRAGNTGELFF.

For this clone: The germline gene is not matched at one end of the junction; a read error may be the cause. CDR3 nucleotide sequence: TGTGCCAGCAGGCAAGACAGGGCCAGCGAGAAGTACTTC. Its translation: CASRQDRASEKYF. The J gene is TRBJ2-7, the V gene TRBV7-2; 7 bases fit TRBD1. CDR3 length equals 13 residues. Germline lookup yields CDR1 SGHTA and CDR2 FQGNSA.

The chain combines TRBV27 with TRBJ1-5; no firm D call. This CDR3 has 13 residues. V was pared by 5 bases and J by 7 bases, with 12 bases between. Germline V gives CDR1 MNHEY, CDR2 SMNVEV (reference sequence). This CDR3 reads CASSPRYGQPQHF. The CDR3 bases are TGTGCCAGCAGTCCCCGGTACGGCCAGCCCCAGCATTTT.

This clone was observed at least ten times. V usage is TRBV27 and J usage is TRBJ2-3; perhaps TRBD2 as D (7 bases). This CDR3 is built from 18 residues. The V end lost 3 bases, the J end lost 0 bases, and 19 bases lay between the germline ends. Germline-derived CDR1 and CDR2 are MNHEY and SMNVEV (reference sequence). CDR3 DNA: TGTGCCAGCAGTTTCGCGGGGGCGTGGGACACTAGCACAGATACGCAGTATTTT. This sequence encodes CASSFAGAWDTSTDTQYF.

This rearrangement joins TRBV30 to TRBJ1-2, with 8 bases matching TRBD1. The V gene's germline CDR1 is GTSNPN and CDR2 SVGIG (reference sequence). The ends lost 7 bases at V and 4 bases at J; junction bases unmatched: 2. This CDR3 is built from 11 residues. The CDR3 DNA follows: TGTGCCTCACAGGGGGGCTATGGCTACACCTTC. This translates into CASQGGYGYTF. The variable domain in full, with the rest retrieved from reference TRBV30 and TRBJ1-2, is SQTIHQWPATLVQPVGSPLSLECTVEGTSNPNLYWYRQAAGRGLQLLFYSVGIGQISSEVPQNLSASRPQDRQFILSSKKLLLSDSGFYLCASQGGYGYTFGSGTRLTVV.

Concerning this clone: One junction end does not reproduce the germline sequence, and a read error may be involved. The chain carries TRBV7-9 and TRBJ2-5; 7 bases agree with TRBD2. Germline V gene data show CDR1 as SEHNR and CDR2 as FQNEAQ (reference sequence). CDR3 length equals 14 residues. The CDR3 protein is CASSLPGLSETQYF. CDR3 coding DNA: TGCGCCAGCAGCTTACCGGGACTATCGGAGACCCAGTACTTC.

The V call is TRBV20-1, the J call TRBJ1-6, with 9 bases fitting TRBD1. The germline gives CDR1 DFQATT, CDR2 SNEGSKA (reference sequence). J lost 1 base, V lost 6 bases, and 10 bases had no gene match. The CDR3 spans 17 residues. CDR3 bases: TGCAGTGCCGAGGGACAGGGCATAGTTTCCTATAATTCACCCCTCCACTTT. Translation gives CSAEGQGIVSYNSPLHF.

This clone is medium-sized. This rearrangement joins TRBV5-1 to TRBJ1-1; D is ambiguous. Germline V gene lookup returns CDR1 SGHRS and CDR2 YFSETQ. The CDR3 runs 12 residues. V lost 0 bases, J lost 8 bases, and 8 bases lay in between. In nucleotides, the CDR3 is TGCGCCAGCAGCTTGGCCGGAGGGGAAGCTTTCTTT. It codes for CASSLAGGEAFF.

In this sample, this clone turned up many times. The chain carries TRBV12-3 or TRBV12-4 and TRBJ2-7; 15 nucleotides match TRBD2. The junction had 7 bases not matched to a gene; V was cut back by 6 bases and J by 4 bases. The CDR3 runs to 16 residues. CDR3 in amino acids: CASRPGLAGGGYEQYF. The CDR3 nucleotides are TGTGCCAGCAGGCCTGGACTAGCGGGAGGGGGGTACGAGCAGTACTTC.

The chain links TRBV4-1 to TRBJ2-3; 9 bases are shared with TRBD1. Trimming cost V 1 base and J 6 bases; bases outside gene matches: 8. Germline V gene sequence: CDR1 MGHRA, CDR2 YSYEKL. The CDR3 totals 16 residues. CDR3 sequence: CASSQVGTGRWDTQYF. The DNA of the CDR3 is TGCGCCAGCAGCCAAGTAGGGACAGGGCGTTGGGATACGCAGTATTTT.

This clone appeared a few times. The chain uses TRBV6-1 and TRBJ1-6; weak D call: TRBD1 (5 bases). The germline V gene encodes CDR1 MNHNS and CDR2 SASEGT. The CDR3 consists of 17 residues. V lost 6 bases and J 0 bases, leaving 15 bases between the germline ends. CDR3 sequence (DNA): TGTGCCAGCAGGACCAGGGAGGGGAGCTCCTATAATTCACCCCTCCACTTT. Its translation is CASRTREGSSYNSPLHF.

This clone was picked up many times. J is TRBJ1-1 and V is TRBV7-9, with D unresolved. V lost 1 base to trimming and J lost 8 bases, with 11 bases between them. The CDR3 consists of 13 residues. Germline V gene sequence: CDR1 SEHNR, CDR2 FQNEAQ (reference sequence). The CDR3 DNA reads as TGTGCCAGCAGCTTAGGGGATTCGCCAGAAGCTTTCTTT. It codes for CASSLGDSPEAFF.

This clone has a count of ten or more. The CDR3: CASSLGGRRRSGNTIYF. The CDR3 DNA reads TGTGCCAGCAGCTTAGGGGGGCGCCGACGCTCTGGAAACACCATATATTTT. This chain uses TRBV11-2 with TRBJ1-3; weak D call: TRBD1 (6 bases). CDR3 length: 17 amino acids. Germline V lookup: CDR1 SGHAT, CDR2 FQNNGV. V shed 1 base and J shed 0 bases, with 13 bases lying between them.

This sequence joins TRBV5-1 and TRBJ1-6; 8 bases are shared with TRBD1. CDR3 length equals 16 residues. Germline lookup yields CDR1 SGHRS and CDR2 YFSETQ. The ends lost 4 bases at V and 8 bases at J; junction bases unmatched: 11. The CDR3 spells CASSPGWTGFDSPLHF. DNA for the CDR3: TGCGCCAGCAGCCCAGGGTGGACAGGGTTTGATTCACCCCTCCACTTT.

Only a few counts were recorded for this clone. This chain connects TRBV27 to TRBJ2-2; no reliable D call. This CDR3 contains 14 residues. With 3 bases removed from V and 1 base from J, the gap between germline ends came to 6 bases. The V gene's germline CDR1 is MNHEY and CDR2 SMNVEV (reference sequence). CDR3 sequence: CASSFLENTGELFF. For the CDR3, the DNA is TGTGCCAGCAGTTTCCTGGAGAACACCGGGGAGCTGTTTTTT.

Here the CDR3 reads CATRTGTGSYEQYF. The CDR3 DNA follows: TGTGCCACACGAACCGGGACAGGGTCCTACGAGCAGTACTTC. The chain is built from TRBV12-3 or TRBV12-4 and TRBJ2-7; 9 bases agree with TRBD1. The V and J ends lost 10 bases and 1 base, in that order; junction bases with no gene match: 8. The CDR3 totals 14 residues.

As for this clone: At one boundary the junction diverges from the germline segment, which might be a read error. This sequence joins TRBV11-2 and TRBJ2-7; D is uncertain. The CDR3 loop spans 16 amino acids. The germline V gene has CDR1 SGHAT and CDR2 FQNNGV. CDR3 sequence reads: CASSLFSRALSYQQYF. CDR3 bases: TGTGCCAGCAGCTTATTTTCCAGAGCTCTCTCCTACCAGCAGTACTTC.

In this sample, this clone is medium-sized. J is TRBJ2-7 and V is TRBV28, with a tentative D call TRBD2 (5 bases). The CDR3 totals 13 residues. Germline values: CDR1 MDHEN, CDR2 SYDVKM. V was clipped by 2 bases and J by 7 bases, with 12 bases between them. The CDR3 is CASSLRGFDEQYF. The CDR3 DNA follows: TGTGCCAGCAGTTTACGAGGGTTCGATGAGCAGTACTTC.